These T cell receptor beta chains were read from a single sample in a study of T cells in Graves' hyperthyroidism and ophthalmopathy. MiXCR, run by TCRdb on the multiplex PCR reads, gives a single entry per CDR3 protein. The sample has 250,000 to 300,000 distinct CDR3 sequences; just over 14% are singletons. Sequencing input: blood. These receptors were taken from a woman in her thirties or forties with Graves' hyperthyroidism that later progressed to Graves' ophthalmopathy. Both conserved end residues are part of each CDR3. A D gene is named only where the DNA matches it firmly. The listing skips clone size in some rows; elsewhere it reads once, few, many or a size class.

j_gene | v_gene | abundance | d_gene | CDR3aa | CDR3nt
TRBJ1-2 | TRBV12-3/TRBV12-4 | . | . | CASSLKQGDYGYTF | TGTGCCAGCAGTCTGAAACAGGGAGACTATGGCTACACCTTC
TRBJ2-5 | TRBV12-3/TRBV12-4 | . | . | CASSPPRGTVQETQYF | TGTGCCAGCAGTCCGCCCCGGGGGACAGTGCAAGAGACCCAGTACTTC
TRBJ1-1 | TRBV18 | many | . | CASSPPGRMNTEAFF | TGTGCCAGCTCACCACCGGGACGGATGAACACTGAAGCTTTCTTT
TRBJ1-6 | TRBV6-5 | many | . | CASSYGGSGSPLHF | TGTGCCAGCAGTTACGGGGGCTCTGGATCACCCCTCCACTTT
TRBJ2-5 | TRBV6-5 | . | TRBD2 | CASSYSTVKTSGSPETQYF | TGTGCCAGCAGTTACTCGACGGTTAAGACTAGCGGGTCCCCGGAGACCCAGTACTTC
TRBJ2-3 | TRBV9 | many | . | CASSAADGRDTQYF | TGTGCCAGCAGCGCGGCGGATGGAAGAGATACGCAGTATTTT
TRBJ2-7 | TRBV11-2 | many | TRBD2 | CASSLTLAGAAEQYF | TGTGCCAGCAGCTTGACACTAGCGGGAGCCGCCGAGCAGTACTTC
TRBJ1-3 | TRBV11-2 | many | . | CASRAGLTLGNTIYF | TGTGCCAGCAGGGCGGGACTTACGCTGGGAAACACCATATATTTT
TRBJ2-7 | TRBV6-5 | many | . | CASSYEQYF | TGTGCCAGCAGTTACGAGCAGTACTTC
TRBJ1-5 | TRBV7-2 | . | . | CASSLSQMVQPQHF | TGTGCCAGCAGCCTGTCGCAGATGGTTCAGCCCCAGCATTTT
TRBJ1-2 | TRBV30 | many | . | CAWKPENYGYTF | TGTGCCTGGAAGCCCGAGAACTATGGCTACACCTTC
TRBJ2-1 | TRBV27 | many | . | CASSFDRDRNNEQFF | TGTGCCAGCAGTTTCGACAGAGACAGGAACAATGAGCAGTTCTTC
TRBJ2-3 | TRBV19 | many | . | CASSGKGSYTQYF | TGTGCCAGTAGCGGGAAGGGCAGTTATACGCAGTATTTT
TRBJ1-6 | TRBV20-1 | many | . | CSARDVQGYNSPLHF | TGCAGTGCTAGAGATGTTCAAGGGTATAATTCACCCCTCCACTTT
TRBJ1-3 | TRBV6-1 | many | . | CASRSPGNTIYF | TGTGCCAGCAGGTCACCAGGAAACACCATATATTTT
TRBJ2-1 | TRBV9 | many | TRBD2 | CASSEGGGSYNEQFF | TGTGCCAGCAGCGAAGGCGGGGGGTCCTACAATGAGCAGTTCTTC
TRBJ1-5 | TRBV19 | . | . | CASSIGNWPQQPQHF | TGTGCCAGTAGTATCGGTAACTGGCCACAGCAGCCCCAGCATTTT
TRBJ2-7 | TRBV27 | many | . | CASSLTGSGSYEQYF | TGTGCCAGCAGTTTGACGGGATCTGGCTCCTACGAGCAGTACTTC
TRBJ2-1 | TRBV29-1 | many | TRBD2 | CSVALALTSGSFDEQFF | TGCAGCGTAGCCCTTGCCTTGACTAGCGGGTCCTTCGATGAGCAGTTCTTC
TRBJ2-7 | TRBV2 | . | . | CASRTGRGGANEQYF | TGTGCCAGCAGGACCGGGAGAGGGGGCGCGAACGAGCAGTACTTC